This T cell receptor (beta chain) was obtained from a study of Graves' ophthalmopathy and Graves' hyperthyroidism. In germline, CDR1 is SGHTA, CDR2 FQGTGA. There are 14 residues in the CDR3. Deletions cut 5 bases from V and 10 bases from J, with 15 bases between. The authors amplified TCR beta CDR3 regions, and they did so from RNA transcripts for repertoire sequencing. The first round was an RT-PCR with HTBI primers, and the second round was a multiplex PCR. TCRdb recomputed calls from the multiplex PCR reads with MiXCR, one row per CDR3 protein. The sample lists about 390,000 distinct CDR3 sequences; approximately 15% were seen once. This clonotype was recorded at least ten times.

The chain is built from TRBV7-3 and TRBJ1-6, with D uncertain. Material: peripheral blood. This receptor was obtained from a woman aged 18-30 years with stable Graves' hyperthyroidism. Written as DNA, the CDR3 is TGTGCCAGCAGCCCCGGGGATGGAAACTCACCCCTCCACTTT. Protein: CASSPGDGNSPLHF. Based on the CDR3 plus reference TRBV7-3 and TRBJ1-6, the full variable domain is GAGVSQTPSNKVTEKGKYVELRCDPISGHTALYWYRQSLGQGPEFLIYFQGTGAADDSGLPNDRFFAVRPEGSVSTLKIQRTERGDSAVYLCASSPGDGNSPLHFGNGTRLTVT.